One sample yielded the 24 T cell receptor beta chains listed below, sequenced in a study of OX40 agonist ivuxolimab in advanced cancers. Preparation of the library involved the immunoSEQ multiplex PCR assay. TCRdb re-hosts the immuneACCESS table, in-frame sequences only. Its copies lack some clones; in the studies checked, an unresolved V gene accounts for under half of them, and the cause for the rest is not known. This sample is represented by roughly 120,000 clones; around 92% of them were singletons. Clones ranked in the top ten supply around 0.84% of the sample. The starting material was CD4+ or CD8+ T cells sorted from blood, obtained in a trial of the OX40 agonist ivuxolimab. The source is an adult with an advanced solid tumor such as melanoma, head and neck, liver or kidney cancer.

The CDR3 nucleotides read TGTGCCAGCAGTGAGAGGGACCTCCACAATGAGCAGTTCTTC. Its translation is CASSERDLHNEQFF. This chain joins TRBV2 and TRBJ2-1; the D gene could be TRBD1 or TRBD2 (5 bases each). The CDR3 totals 14 residues. The germline V gene has CDR1 SNHLY and CDR2 FYNNEI. V was pared by 3 bases and J by 5 bases, with 11 bases between.

This chain connects TRBV7-2 to TRBJ2-3; perhaps TRBD2 as D (6 bases). CDR1 and CDR2 from the germline V gene are SGHTA and FQGNSA. The CDR3 has 15 residues. Trimming shortened V by 5 bases and J by 2 bases, and 14 bases separated the two germline ends. Written as DNA, the CDR3 is TGTGCCAGCAGCCCCGTAGCGGAGACCACAGATACGCAGTATTTT. Its translation is CASSPVAETTDTQYF.

The chain recombines TRBV28 with TRBJ2-1, with D possibly being TRBD1 or TRBD2 (5 bases each). The CDR3 sequence is 14 residues long. Trimming cost V 6 bases and J 10 bases, with 19 bases left between them. Germline V lookup: CDR1 MDHEN, CDR2 SYDVKM. The CDR3 loop reads CASRPSGTHREQFF. DNA of the CDR3: TGTGCCAGCAGGCCCTCGGGGACCCATAGGGAGCAGTTCTTC.

V gene TRBV27 combines with J gene TRBJ1-2; D is perhaps TRBD1 (6 bases). Germline lookup yields CDR1 MNHEY and CDR2 SMNVEV (reference sequence). V lost 4 bases to trimming and J lost 5 bases, with 11 bases between them. The length of the CDR3 is 13 residues. The CDR3 coding sequence is TGTGCCAGCAGTTCTGGGACACCGTATGGCTACACCTTC. It specifies CASSSGTPYGYTF.

This clone was picked up one time. The chain joins TRBV5-1 to TRBJ1-2, with D perhaps matching TRBD1 (5 bases). The CDR3 sequence is 17 residues long. Trimming left V 3 bases short and J 7 bases short, with 25 bases between. Germline V gene sequence: CDR1 SGHRS, CDR2 YFSETQ. CDR3 amino acids: CASSWGGMWGANGGYTF. Here the CDR3 DNA reads TGCGCCAGCAGCTGGGGTGGGATGTGGGGCGCAAATGGTGGCTACACCTTC. Full variable domain (outside the CDR3, taken from reference TRBV5-1 and TRBJ1-2): KAGVTQTPRYLIKTRGQQVTLSCSPISGHRSVSWYQQTPGQGLQFLFEYFSETQRNKGNFPGRFSGRQFSNSRSEMNVSTLELGDSALYLCASSWGGMWGANGGYTFGSGTRLTVV.

The rearrangement links TRBV7-8 to TRBJ2-1; no definite D call. This CDR3 is built from 10 residues. The germline V and J ends were trimmed by 5 bases and 12 bases, with 8 bases remaining between them. CDR1 is SGHVS, CDR2 FQNEAQ, per germline. The CDR3 region has the DNA TGTGCCAGCAGCCCCAGTCGGCAGTTCTTC. Translation: CASSPSRQFF. Filled out from reference TRBV7-8 and TRBJ2-1, the complete variable domain reads GAGVSQSPRYKVAKRGQDVALRCDPISGHVSLFWYQQALGQGPEFLTYFQNEAQLDKSGLPSDRFFAERPEGSVSTLKIQRTQQEDSAVYLCASSPSRQFFGPGTRLTVL.

The gene calls are TRBV4-3 and TRBJ2-7, with unresolved D. CDR3 length: 14 residues. Germline V lookup: CDR1 LGHNA, CDR2 YSLEER. Trimming took off 0 bases at V and 2 bases at J, with 8 bases between the two ends. The chain's CDR3 is CASSQEVRAYEQYF. The CDR3 DNA reads TGCGCCAGCAGCCAAGAGGTCAGAGCCTACGAGCAGTACTTC.

The chain couples TRBV9 to TRBJ1-1; the match to TRBD1 covers 7 bases. The germline gives CDR1 SGDLS, CDR2 YYNGEE. This CDR3 has 15 amino acids. V dropped 1 base and J dropped 0; count of bases not matched to a gene: 3. Here the CDR3 reads CASSVQGGLNTEAFF. In DNA form, the CDR3 reads TGTGCCAGCAGCGTACAGGGGGGTCTGAACACTGAAGCTTTCTTT.

The chain carries TRBV18 and TRBJ1-5; D is unclear. Trimming pared 5 bases from V and 4 bases from J, leaving 9 bases between. CDR1 and CDR2 from the germline V gene are KGHSH and LQKENI. The CDR3 is 13 residues long. CDR3 amino acids: CASSMVHNQPQHF. The CDR3 DNA follows: TGTGCCAGCTCAATGGTGCATAATCAGCCCCAGCATTTT.

The chain employs TRBV5-4 and TRBJ2-7; 8 nucleotides match TRBD2. Germline-derived CDR1 and CDR2 are SGHNT and YYREEE (reference sequence). With 0 bases clipped from V and 5 bases from J, the junction kept 1 base outside the gene matches. The CDR3 sequence is 13 residues long. CDR3 in DNA: TGTGCCAGCAGCTTGGGACTAGCGAACGAGCAGTACTTC. Encoded protein: CASSLGLANEQYF. Complete variable domain (other parts from reference TRBV5-4 and TRBJ2-7): ETGVTQSPTHLIKTRGQQVTLRCSSQSGHNTVSWYQQALGQGPQFIFQYYREEENGRGNFPPRFSGLQFPNYSSELNVNALELDDSALYLCASSLGLANEQYFGPGTRLTVT.

The chain carries TRBV28 and TRBJ2-7, with 10 nucleotides matching TRBD2. In germline, CDR1 is MDHEN, CDR2 SYDVKM. The CDR3 has 14 residues. With 2 bases clipped from V and 12 bases from J, the junction kept 10 bases outside the gene matches. The DNA of the CDR3 is TGTGCCAGCAGTTTAGCCCCGCTAGCGGGAGTCTTGTACTTC. Translating gives CASSLAPLAGVLYF.

This chain uses TRBV5-5 with TRBJ1-3; 9 bases match TRBD1. This CDR3 is 16 amino acids long. Germline V gene data show CDR1 as SGHKS and CDR2 as YYEKEE (reference sequence). V was pared by 3 bases and J by 0 bases, with 4 bases of the junction left unmatched. The CDR3 nucleotides read TGTGCCAGCAGCTACCCGGGACAGGGCTCTGGAAACACCATATATTTT. Its protein is CASSYPGQGSGNTIYF.

The V and J genes are TRBV19 and TRBJ1-2; D ambiguous. With 2 bases removed from V and 6 bases from J, the gap between germline ends came to 10 bases. The CDR3 loop spans 13 amino acids. Germline V gives CDR1 LNHDA, CDR2 SQIVND (reference sequence). The CDR3 sequence is CASSISPGDGYTF. The CDR3 DNA reads as TGTGCCAGTAGTATATCGCCCGGCGATGGCTACACCTTC.

This chain joins TRBV19 and TRBJ2-3; D possibly uses TRBD1 or TRBD2 (6 bases each). V was shortened by 7 bases and J by 6 bases, with 20 bases between the two germline ends. This CDR3 region has 15 residues. CDR1 and CDR2 (germline): LNHDA, SQIVND (reference sequence). CDR3 DNA: TGTGCCAGTAACCCTCGGGGACAACGGGGGGATACGCAGTATTTT. Protein: CASNPRGQRGDTQYF. Based on the CDR3 plus reference TRBV19 and TRBJ2-3, the full variable domain is DGGITQSPKYLFRKEGQNVTLSCEQNLNHDAMYWYRQDPGQGLRLIYYSQIVNDFQKGDIAEGYSVSREKKESFPLTVTSAQKNPTAFYLCASNPRGQRGDTQYFGPGTRLTVL.

Comments on this clone: This specimen includes other DNA sequences encoding the same CDR3. The chain uses TRBV15 and TRBJ1-1; D is perhaps TRBD1 (5 bases). This CDR3 contains 14 residues. Germline lookup yields CDR1 LNHNV and CDR2 YYDKDF (reference sequence). Between the trimmed V and J ends, which lost 1 base and 2 bases, there was a span of 8 bases. The CDR3 sequence: CATSRGGLNTEAFF. CDR3 sequence (DNA): TGTGCCACCAGCAGAGGGGGCCTTAACACTGAAGCTTTCTTT.

The chain combines TRBV4-1 with TRBJ1-1, with D maybe TRBD1 (5 bases). Germline lookup yields CDR1 MGHRA and CDR2 YSYEKL. V dropped 0 bases and J dropped 2 bases, with 10 bases sitting between them. The CDR3 covers 15 residues. Written as DNA, the CDR3 is TGCGCCAGCAGCCAAGAATGGGGGATTAACACTGAAGCTTTCTTT. It translates to CASSQEWGINTEAFF.

This chain connects TRBV11-2 to TRBJ2-1; tentative D call: TRBD1 (6 bases). Germline-derived CDR1 and CDR2 are SGHAT and FQNNGV. This CDR3 comprises 15 residues. The V end lost 7 bases, the J end lost 3 bases, and 16 bases lay between the germline ends. For the CDR3, the DNA is TGTGCCAGCACCCTACCACAGGGCTACTACAATGAGCAGTTCTTC. Residues: CASTLPQGYYNEQFF.

This sequence joins TRBV10-3 and TRBJ1-1, with a possible D match to TRBD1 (5 bases). Germline-derived CDR1 and CDR2 are ENHRY and SYGVKD. V shed 8 bases and J shed 1 base, with 20 bases lying between them. CDR3 size: 16 residues. Here the CDR3 DNA reads TGTGCCATCGGGGAGTTTTGGGGGTTATCGAACACTGAAGCTTTCTTT. This encodes CAIGEFWGLSNTEAFF.

The chain has TRBV27 and TRBJ1-1; tentative D call: TRBD1 (5 bases). The CDR3 sequence is 16 residues long. V gave up 0 bases and J gave up 5 bases, with 16 bases separating them. Germline V CDR1 and CDR2: MNHEY, SMNVEV (reference sequence). CDR3 nucleotide sequence: TGTGCCAGCAGTTTATCGATTAGTCGGGGGTTAACTGAAGCTTTCTTT. Residues: CASSLSISRGLTEAFF.

V and J are TRBV2 and TRBJ1-2; TRBD1 aligns across 9 bases. V lost 4 bases, J lost 2 bases, and 2 bases stayed unmatched. This CDR3 has 14 residues. CDR1 SNHLY and CDR2 FYNNEI come from the germline V gene. CDR3 sequence reads: CASSVGTGNYGYTF. The CDR3 DNA reads as TGTGCCAGCAGTGTAGGGACAGGGAACTATGGCTACACCTTC.

The V call is TRBV27, the J call TRBJ1-4, with D possibly TRBD1 on 5 matching bases. The CDR3 length is 13 residues. Per germline, CDR1 MNHEY and CDR2 SMNVEV (reference sequence). The V gene lost 3 bases and the J gene lost 5 bases, with 7 bases spanning the gap. CDR3 protein: CASSLEGNEKLFF. CDR3 DNA sequence: TGTGCCAGCAGTTTGGAGGGGAATGAAAAACTGTTTTTT.

The rearrangement links TRBV6-6 to TRBJ1-5, with D hard to call. The V and J ends lost 9 bases and 5 bases respectively, with 14 bases between them. This CDR3 comprises 13 residues. Per the germline V gene, CDR1 is MNHNY and CDR2 is SVGAGI (reference sequence). The CDR3: CASKREVHQPQHF. The CDR3 coding sequence is TGTGCCAGTAAAAGGGAGGTACATCAGCCCCAGCATTTT.

Comments on this clone: A junction boundary mismatches the germline segment, possibly from a read error. The chain has TRBV10-3 and TRBJ2-1; 11 nucleotides agree with TRBD2. CDR1 and CDR2 from the germline V gene are ENHRY and SYGVKD. This CDR3 is 20 amino acids long. CDR3 DNA sequence: TGTGCCATTAGTGAGTCGGTGGGCTTAGGGACTAGCGGCTCCTACAATGAGCAGTTCTTC. Translating it yields CAISESVGLGTSGSYNEQFF.

The chain links TRBV19 to TRBJ1-5, with no clear D. The V and J ends lost 3 bases and 4 bases respectively, with 13 bases between them. CDR3 size: 15 residues. Germline V CDR1 and CDR2: LNHDA, SQIVND (reference sequence). DNA for the CDR3: TGTGCCAGTAGTATTGAGGGAAAGAGGAATCAGCCCCAGCATTTT. This codes for CASSIEGKRNQPQHF.